This is a list of T cell receptor beta chains from one sample in a study of CDR3 diversity in severe acne. MiXCR, applied by TCRdb to the PCR reads, yields one record per CDR3 protein. Seen here are tens of thousands of distinct CDR3 sequences, under 65% observed once, and the top ten hold more than 13%. The specimen sequenced was blood. These receptors came from a male donor in good health, without acne. Both conserved end residues are part of each CDR3. The D gene is left open where the match is weak. Clone size is shown for a subset of rows, as once, few, many or a class of expanded clone.

J gene,D gene,V gene,clone size,CDR3 DNA,CDR3 protein
TRBJ2-7,TRBD1,TRBV11-3,.,TGTGCCAGCAGCTTAGGGGCCGGACAGGGTGGATTCTACGAGCAGTACTTC,CASSLGAGQGGFYEQYF
TRBJ2-7,TRBD1,TRBV4-1,once,TGCGCCAGCAGCGTTCTTATAGGGGGCAAGTACGAGCAGTACTTC,CASSVLIGGKYEQYF
TRBJ1-2,.,TRBV7-9,many,TGTGCCAGCAGCTCCGGGACCTCACAAGACTATGGCTACACCTTC,CASSSGTSQDYGYTF
TRBJ1-1,.,TRBV20-1,.,TGCAGTGCTAGTGAGACCGGGCGGAACACTGAAGCTTTCTTT,CSASETGRNTEAFF
TRBJ2-1,TRBD2,TRBV12-3/TRBV12-4,.,TGTGCCAGCAGTCTCTGGACTAGCGGGGGGGGTAATGAGCAGTTCTTC,CASSLWTSGGGNEQFF
TRBJ2-7,TRBD2,TRBV19,.,TGTGCCAGTAGTATCGGGACTAGCGGGTACGAGCAGTACTTC,CASSIGTSGYEQYF
TRBJ1-3,.,TRBV6-2/TRBV6-3,many,TGTGCCAGCAGTTACTCTACTGGAAACACCATATATTTT,CASSYSTGNTIYF
TRBJ1-1,.,TRBV5-6,.,TGTGCCAGCAGCGCCTTGACAGTGAACACTGAAGCTTTCTTT,CASSALTVNTEAFF
TRBJ2-7,.,TRBV7-2,.,TGTGCCAGCAGCTTTGGGTTGAAAAGGCAGTACTTC,CASSFGLKRQYF
TRBJ2-2,.,TRBV9,.,TGTGCCAGCAGCAATCGCAGGCAGAACACCGGGGAGCTGTTTTTT,CASSNRRQNTGELFF
TRBJ1-5,.,TRBV5-6,many,TGTGCCAGCAGCTTGGACGGCAGGCGAAGGGGGAGCAATCAGCCCCAGCATTTT,CASSLDGRRRGSNQPQHF
TRBJ2-1,.,TRBV30,.,TGTGCCTGGAGTAGAGGGTTTCGGATCCTCACCAATGAGCAGTTCTTC,CAWSRGFRILTNEQFF
TRBJ2-1,.,TRBV6-2/TRBV6-3,many,TGTGCCAGCAGTTGGCCCAACTCCTACAATGAGCAGTTCTTC,CASSWPNSYNEQFF
TRBJ1-1,.,TRBV2,.,TGTGCCAGCAGTTACCGGGCCTTGAACACTGAAGCTTTCTTT,CASSYRALNTEAFF
TRBJ2-7,TRBD1,TRBV12-3/TRBV12-4,.,TGTGCCAGCAAACCGGGACAGGGCTCCTACGAGCAGTACTTC,CASKPGQGSYEQYF
TRBJ1-5,.,TRBV20-1,once,TGCAGTGCTAGTGGGGGGTGGAGGAACGAGCATTTT,CSASGGWRNEHF
TRBJ2-7,.,TRBV9,few,TGTGCCAGCAGCGTAGAAGGGGCCGAGACCTACGAGCAGTACTTC,CASSVEGAETYEQYF
TRBJ2-7,.,TRBV7-9,.,TGTGCCAGCAGCGTTCGGGGGGCGTTTCAGTACTTC,CASSVRGAFQYF
TRBJ2-7,.,TRBV7-9,.,TGTGCCAGCAACTCCTTCCTGCGGACCTACGAGCAGTACTTC,CASNSFLRTYEQYF
TRBJ1-1,.,TRBV12-3/TRBV12-4,.,TGTGCCAGCAGCCCCCTCACCAGAGGTCCTGAAGCTTTCTTT,CASSPLTRGPEAFF
TRBJ2-3,TRBD2,TRBV7-2,once,TGTGCCAGCAGCACAGTAGCGGGAGATCTCAATGAGCAGTATTTT,CASSTVAGDLNEQYF
TRBJ2-5,.,TRBV7-3,.,TGTGCCAGCAGCCAGGGCGCCAATCAGCCCCAGTACTTC,CASSQGANQPQYF
TRBJ2-7,TRBD1,TRBV5-1,once,TGCGCCAGCAGCTGGGGGACAGGGTACGAGCAGTACTTC,CASSWGTGYEQYF
TRBJ2-3,.,TRBV18,many,TGTGCCAGCTCACCAAATATACGACAGCTCCAGCGGAATACGCAGTATTTT,CASSPNIRQLQRNTQYF
TRBJ1-2,TRBD1,TRBV20-1,many,TGCAGTGCCGAAATTTCCGGGACAGTTGTCGGCTACACCTTC,CSAEISGTVVGYTF
TRBJ1-2,.,TRBV7-3,.,TGCAGCGCCCGAACCCGGGGAGATGGCTACACCTTC,CSARTRGDGYTF
TRBJ1-5,TRBD1,TRBV5-1,.,TGCGCCAGCAGCTACGGGACAGGGCGTCAGCCCCAGCATTTT,CASSYGTGRQPQHF
TRBJ2-5,.,TRBV6-5,many,TGTGCCAGCAGCTCCTCGGGTGCGCTCCAAGAGACCCAGTACTTC,CASSSSGALQETQYF
TRBJ2-7,.,TRBV29-1,.,TGCAGCGTTGAACTAACTGCTTACGAGCAGTACTTC,CSVELTAYEQYF
TRBJ2-7,.,TRBV19,.,TGTGCCAGTAGTATAGATCCGGGGGCCGTCTACGAGCAGTACTTC,CASSIDPGAVYEQYF
TRBJ1-2,TRBD1,TRBV15,.,TGTGCCACCAGCAGTTCCGGACAGGGGGCTGGCACCTTC,CATSSSGQGAGTF
TRBJ1-2,.,TRBV29-1,.,TGCAGCGTAGTACAGGGAAGGTTACCCAACTATGGCTACACCTTC,CSVVQGRLPNYGYTF
TRBJ1-1,TRBD1,TRBV12-3/TRBV12-4,once,TGTGCCAGCAGTTTAAGGCGGACAGGGGTGGATAATAACACTGAAGCTTTCTTT,CASSLRRTGVDNNTEAFF
TRBJ1-6,.,TRBV20-1,.,TGCAGTGCTAGAGCCATCTCGAATTCACCCCTCCACTTT,CSARAISNSPLHF
TRBJ2-1,.,TRBV7-3,.,TGTGCCAGCAGCGCGGCCGTAGACGGGGGTGAGCAGTTCTTT,CASSAAVDGGEQFF
TRBJ2-5,TRBD2,TRBV15,.,TGTGCCACCAGCAGCCGACTAGCGGGAGTAGAGACCCAGTACTTC,CATSSRLAGVETQYF
TRBJ2-7,.,TRBV19,few,TGTGCCAGTAGTATTCAGGGGAGCTCCTACGAGCAGTACTTC,CASSIQGSSYEQYF
TRBJ2-2,.,TRBV19,.,TGTGCCAGTAGTACCTCCGGGGAGCTGTTTTTT,CASSTSGELFF
TRBJ2-4,.,TRBV20-1,.,TGCAGTGCTAGTAGGGCCGCCAAAAACATTCAGTACTTC,CSASRAAKNIQYF
TRBJ2-7,TRBD2,TRBV12-3/TRBV12-4,.,TGTGCCAGCAGTTTGAGGCTAGCGGGAGCTCGAGGCTCCTACGAGCAGTACTTC,CASSLRLAGARGSYEQYF
TRBJ2-2,.,TRBV9,.,TGTGCCAGCAGGACAGACCAGAACACCGGGGAGCTGTTTTTT,CASRTDQNTGELFF
TRBJ2-7,.,TRBV25-1,.,TGTGCCAGCAGCCTTAGCGGCTACGAGCAGTACTTC,CASSLSGYEQYF
TRBJ1-3,.,TRBV19,.,TGTGCCAGTACCAAGGACAGCTCTGGAAACACCATATATTTT,CASTKDSSGNTIYF
TRBJ2-3,TRBD2,TRBV20-1,.,TGCAGTGCTAGAGCAGGGACTAGCGGGAGGACAGATACGCAGTATTTT,CSARAGTSGRTDTQYF
TRBJ2-5,.,TRBV30,.,TGTGCCTGGAAGCCGGGGCAGGAGACCCAGTACTTC,CAWKPGQETQYF
TRBJ2-5,.,TRBV10-3,.,TGTGCCAGCAGGACCAGGGGAAGGGGGGATACGGAGACCCAGTACTTC,CASRTRGRGDTETQYF
TRBJ2-1,.,TRBV20-1,.,TGCAGTGCCAGCGGCTTAGAAAGAGGTAATGAGCAGTTCTTC,CSASGLERGNEQFF
TRBJ2-7,TRBD2,TRBV7-8,few,TGTGCCAGCAGCTCGGGACTAGCGGCCGACTACGAGCAGTACTTC,CASSSGLAADYEQYF
TRBJ2-1,TRBD2,TRBV20-1,.,TGCAGAGGGACTAGCGGGGGGGCCTACAATGAGCAGTTCTTC,CRGTSGGAYNEQFF
TRBJ1-4,.,TRBV20-1,.,TGCAGTGCTAGAGTTGTTGAAAAACTGTTTTTT,CSARVVEKLFF
TRBJ1-1,.,TRBV15,many,TGTGCCACCAGCAGAGATATAGCAAGTGAAGCTTTCTTT,CATSRDIASEAFF